These 16 T cell receptor beta chains originate from one sample sequenced in a study of blood T cells in healthy people across ages. PCR was performed a second time for 7 to 11 cycles using a sample-barcoded 5' primer and a J-beta primer mix. TCRdb independently ran MiXCR on the 5' RACE reads; one entry per CDR3 protein. This sample has more than 800,000 distinct CDR3 sequences, with roughly 45% found just once. The sample comprised blood. The receptors originated from a woman aged 55-70 years in good health.

The chain links TRBV12-5 to TRBJ2-5, with D possibly being TRBD1 (5 bases). Matching the DNA end better, TRBJ2-7 makes the J call doubtful. CDR1 and CDR2 from the germline V gene are LGHNT and FRNRAP. The CDR3 sequence is 15 residues long. The CDR3 reads CASGLVVGRGYEQYF. The CDR3 coding sequence is TGTGCTAGTGGTTTGGTTGTGGGGCGAGGCTACGAGCAGTACTTC.

This clonotype occurred a few times. The chain joins TRBV14 to TRBJ2-1; 7 bases are shared with TRBD2. From germline, CDR1 is SGHDN and CDR2 FVKESK. CDR3 length: 16 residues. V shed 6 bases, J shed 8 bases, and the junction held 16 bases outside the gene matches. The CDR3 sequence: CASSPYHRLAWDEQFF. The CDR3 DNA reads TGTGCCAGCAGTCCCTACCATAGACTAGCTTGGGATGAGCAGTTCTTC. The variable domain in full, with the rest retrieved from reference TRBV14 and TRBJ2-1, is EAGVTQFPSHSVIEKGQTVTLRCDPISGHDNLYWYRRVMGKEIKFLLHFVKESKQDESGMPNNRFLAERTGGTYSTLKVQPAELEDSGVYFCASSPYHRLAWDEQFFGPGTRLTVL.

Regarding this clonotype: A much larger clone differs from this one at a single base, so this may be a read error. CDR3 residues: CAIRYMDDYEQYF. The CDR3 DNA sequence: TGTGCCATCAGGTACATGGATGACTACGAGCAGTACTTC. The chain is built from TRBV10-3 and TRBJ2-4; D gene ambiguous. TRBJ2-7 matches the DNA end more closely, so the J call is doubtful. CDR1 is ENHRY, CDR2 SYGVKD, per germline. CDR3 length equals 13 residues.

The CDR3, as DNA: TGTGCCAGCAGACTCCAGGGGGATACCGGGAGGGAGTACTTC. Protein: CASRLQGDTGREYF. J is TRBJ2-7 and V is TRBV28, with D maybe TRBD2 (8 bases). Deletions cut 6 bases from V and 11 bases from J, with 23 bases between. This CDR3 has 14 amino acids. Germline CDR1 and CDR2: MDHEN and SYDVKM.

A remark on this clonotype: This CDR3 is missing its conserved last phenylalanine or tryptophan, likely due to a read error. The V and J genes are TRBV29-1 and TRBJ2-4, with D unclear. The J call may be in error: the DNA end matches TRBJ2-5 better. CDR1 is SQVTM and CDR2 is ANQGSEA in the germline V gene. The CDR3 is 12 amino acids. CDR3 bases: TGCAGCGTCGATCCCGGTATCGAGACCCAGTACCTC. Amino acid sequence: CSVDPGIETQYL.

The V and J genes are TRBV27 and TRBJ2-3; D unresolved. CDR1 is MNHEY, CDR2 SMNVEV, per germline (reference sequence). V lost 8 bases, J lost 2 bases, and 5 bases lay in between. This CDR3 region has 11 residues. The CDR3 bases are TGTGCCAGCCAACACACAGATACGCAGTATTTT. It yields the protein CASQHTDTQYF.

This clonotype came up once. Here the CDR3 DNA reads TGTGCCAGCAGCGCCGGTGACAGGGTGTACACTGAAGCTTTCTTT. This encodes CASSAGDRVYTEAFF. This chain links TRBV7-9 with TRBJ1-1; 7 bases agree with TRBD1. V dropped 5 bases and J dropped 3; count of bases not matched to a gene: 9. Germline CDR1 and CDR2: SEHNR and FQNEAQ (reference sequence). This CDR3 has 15 residues.

This clonotype was counted a few times. The gene calls are TRBV6-5 and TRBJ1-4, with D maybe TRBD1 (5 bases). CDR3 length: 14 amino acids. The V gene lost 6 bases and the J gene lost 6 bases, with 14 bases spanning the gap. CDR1 MNHEY and CDR2 SVGAGI come from the germline V gene. The CDR3 nucleotides are TGTGCCAGCAGCGACAGTTACGGGGATGAAAAACTGTTTTTT. As protein: CASSDSYGDEKLFF.

The chain has TRBV6-6 and TRBJ2-7, with TRBD1 as a possible D gene (6 bases). With the DNA end fitting TRBJ2-5 better, the J assignment may be wrong. Germline CDR1 MNHNY, CDR2 SVGAGI (reference sequence). The CDR3 totals 14 residues. The CDR3 DNA follows: TGTGCCAGCAGTCATCCGGGACAACAAGAGACCCAGTACTTC. As protein: CASSHPGQQETQYF.

The chain couples TRBV5-1 to TRBJ2-3, with 7 bases fitting TRBD2. CDR3 length equals 14 residues. The germline CDR1 and CDR2 sequences are SGHRS and YFSETQ. Unmatched junction bases numbered 4, after V lost 6 bases and J lost 0 bases. In nucleotides, the CDR3 is TGCGCCAGCATCGGGGGAGGGAGCACAGATACGCAGTATTTT. This encodes CASIGGGSTDTQYF.

The chain links TRBV7-9 to TRBJ2-5; no firm D call. The CDR3 has 14 residues. The germline CDR1 and CDR2 sequences are SEHNR and FQNEAQ (reference sequence). V lost 5 bases and J 0 bases, leaving 10 bases between the germline ends. CDR3 loop: CASSRKGDQETQYF. The CDR3 DNA is TGTGCCAGCAGCCGAAAGGGTGACCAAGAGACCCAGTACTTC.

This clonotype was picked up a small number of times. The rearrangement uses TRBV14 and TRBJ1-2; D remains unclear. CDR1 and CDR2 from the germline V gene are SGHDN and FVKESK. V was pared by 4 bases and J by 4 bases, with 13 bases between. The CDR3 consists of 14 residues. This CDR3 is CASSLLGLGYGYTF. As DNA, the CDR3 is TGTGCCAGCAGCCTGCTGGGTTTGGGCTATGGCTACACCTTC.

The chain combines TRBV29-1 with TRBJ2-1; TRBD1 is a possible D gene (5 bases). Trimming took 2 bases from V and 6 from J, leaving 11 bases between them. Germline V gene data show CDR1 as SQVTM and CDR2 as ANQGSEA. The CDR3 spans 13 residues. CDR3 in DNA: TGCAGCGTTGAAAGGGGCCGATTCAATGAGCAGTTCTTC. This encodes CSVERGRFNEQFF.

The chain recombines TRBV11-3 with TRBJ2-1; a possible D gene is TRBD1 (6 bases). The CDR3 contains 14 residues. Germline V gene data show CDR1 as SGHNT and CDR2 as YENEEA. Trimming took off 5 bases at V and 2 bases at J, with 10 bases between the two ends. CDR3 bases: TGTGCCAGCAGCACCGGGACAACCTACAATGAGCAGTTCTTC. Translation gives CASSTGTTYNEQFF.

This chain uses TRBV15 with TRBJ2-7; D remains unclear. Germline CDR1 reads LNHNV; CDR2 reads YYDKDF (reference sequence). V lost 1 base to trimming and J lost 0 bases, with 13 bases between them. The CDR3 loop spans 16 amino acids. The CDR3 bases are TGTGCCACCAGCAGAGTTTTCGGAAGACGCTCCTACGAGCAGTACTTC. Encoded protein: CATSRVFGRRSYEQYF.

The chain uses TRBV12-3 or TRBV12-4 and TRBJ2-3; 8 nucleotides match TRBD2. This CDR3 is 14 amino acids long. J was trimmed by 4 bases and V by 5 bases; bases with no gene match: 5. In nucleotides, the CDR3 is TGTGCCAGCAGTATCAGAGCGGGAGCAGATACGCAGTATTTT. Translating it yields CASSIRAGADTQYF.